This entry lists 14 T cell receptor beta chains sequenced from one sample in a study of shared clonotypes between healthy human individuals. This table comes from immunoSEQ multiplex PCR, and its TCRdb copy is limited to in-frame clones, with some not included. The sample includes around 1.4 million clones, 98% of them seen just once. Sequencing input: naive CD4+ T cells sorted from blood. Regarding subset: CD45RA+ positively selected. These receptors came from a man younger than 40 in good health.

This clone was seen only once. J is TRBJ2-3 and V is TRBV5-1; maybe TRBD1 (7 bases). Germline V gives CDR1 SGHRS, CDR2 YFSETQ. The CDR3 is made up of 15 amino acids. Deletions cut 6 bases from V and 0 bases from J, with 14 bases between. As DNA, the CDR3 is TGCGCCAGCAAAATACAGGGGACTAGCACAGATACGCAGTATTTT. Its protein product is CASKIQGTSTDTQYF.

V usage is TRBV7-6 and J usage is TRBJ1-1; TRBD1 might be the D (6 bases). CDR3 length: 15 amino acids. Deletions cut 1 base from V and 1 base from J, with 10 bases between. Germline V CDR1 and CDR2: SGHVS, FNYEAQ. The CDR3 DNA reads TGTGCCAGCAGCTTAGGGACAGCATCGAACACTGAAGCTTTCTTT. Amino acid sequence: CASSLGTASNTEAFF.

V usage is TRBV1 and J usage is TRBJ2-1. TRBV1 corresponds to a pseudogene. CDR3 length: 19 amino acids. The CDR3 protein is CTSSQEPPFGGPLGDEQFF. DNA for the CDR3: TGCACCAGCAGCCAAGAGCCCCCCTTCGGAGGTCCGTTGGGGGATGAGCAGTTCTTC.

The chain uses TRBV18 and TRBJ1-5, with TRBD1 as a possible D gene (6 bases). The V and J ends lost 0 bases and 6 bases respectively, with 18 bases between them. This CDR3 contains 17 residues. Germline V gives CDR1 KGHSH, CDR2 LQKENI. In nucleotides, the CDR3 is TGTGCCAGCTCACCACCGCTGCGAGAGGGGGTGAGTCAGCCCCAGCATTTT. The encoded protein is CASSPPLREGVSQPQHF.

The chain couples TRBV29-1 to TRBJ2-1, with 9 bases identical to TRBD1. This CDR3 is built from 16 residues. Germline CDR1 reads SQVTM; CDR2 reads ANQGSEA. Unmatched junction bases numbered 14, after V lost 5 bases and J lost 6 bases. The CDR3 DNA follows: TGCAGCGTTATGGAAGCCGGGACAGGGCTTAGCAATGAGCAGTTCTTC. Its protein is CSVMEAGTGLSNEQFF.

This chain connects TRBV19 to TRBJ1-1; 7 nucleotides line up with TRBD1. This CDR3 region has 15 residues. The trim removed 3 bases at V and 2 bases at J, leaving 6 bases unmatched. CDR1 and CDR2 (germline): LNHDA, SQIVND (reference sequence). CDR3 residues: CASSIRTGGNTEAFF. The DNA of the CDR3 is TGTGCCAGTAGTATCAGGACAGGCGGCAACACTGAAGCTTTCTTT.

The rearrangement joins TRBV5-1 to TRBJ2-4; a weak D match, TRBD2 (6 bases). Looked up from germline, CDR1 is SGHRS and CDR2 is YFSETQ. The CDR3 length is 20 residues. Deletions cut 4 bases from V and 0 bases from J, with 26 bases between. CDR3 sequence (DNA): TGCGCCAGCAGCGAAGACGGAGGGATAACCCCGAGTCTAGCCAAAAACATTCAGTACTTC. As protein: CASSEDGGITPSLAKNIQYF.

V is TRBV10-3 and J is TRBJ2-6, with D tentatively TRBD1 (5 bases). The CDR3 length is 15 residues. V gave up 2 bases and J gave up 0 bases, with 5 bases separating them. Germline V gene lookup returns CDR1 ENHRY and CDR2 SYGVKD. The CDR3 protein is CAISERGSGANVLTF. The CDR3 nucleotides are TGTGCCATCAGTGAGAGGGGCTCTGGGGCCAACGTCCTGACTTTC.

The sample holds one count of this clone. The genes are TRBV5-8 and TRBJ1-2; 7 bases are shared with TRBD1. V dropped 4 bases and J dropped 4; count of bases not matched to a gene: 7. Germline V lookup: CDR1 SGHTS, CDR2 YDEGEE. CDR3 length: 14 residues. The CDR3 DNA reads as TGTGCCAGCAGCCGCGGACAGGCCTTCTATGGCTACACCTTC. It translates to CASSRGQAFYGYTF.

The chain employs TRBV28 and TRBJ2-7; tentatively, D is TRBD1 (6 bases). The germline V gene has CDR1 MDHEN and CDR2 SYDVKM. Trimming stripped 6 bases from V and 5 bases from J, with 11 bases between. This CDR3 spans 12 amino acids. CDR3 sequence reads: CASRIQGDEQYF. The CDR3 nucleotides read TGTGCCAGCAGGATACAGGGAGACGAGCAGTACTTC.

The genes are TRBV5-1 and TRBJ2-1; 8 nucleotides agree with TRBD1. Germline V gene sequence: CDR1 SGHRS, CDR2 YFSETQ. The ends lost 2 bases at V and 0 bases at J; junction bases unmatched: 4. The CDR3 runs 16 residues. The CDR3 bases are TGCGCCAGCAGCTTCCGACAGGGGAGCTCCTACAATGAGCAGTTCTTC. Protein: CASSFRQGSSYNEQFF. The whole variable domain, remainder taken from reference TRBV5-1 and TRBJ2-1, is KAGVTQTPRYLIKTRGQQVTLSCSPISGHRSVSWYQQTPGQGLQFLFEYFSETQRNKGNFPGRFSGRQFSNSRSEMNVSTLELGDSALYLCASSFRQGSSYNEQFFGPGTRLTVL.

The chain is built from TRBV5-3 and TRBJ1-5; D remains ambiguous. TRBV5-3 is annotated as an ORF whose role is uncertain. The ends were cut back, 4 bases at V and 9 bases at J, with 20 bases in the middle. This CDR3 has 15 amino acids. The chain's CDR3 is CARSLHYPGKAPQHF. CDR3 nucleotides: TGTGCCAGAAGCCTTCATTACCCGGGGAAGGCGCCCCAGCATTTT.

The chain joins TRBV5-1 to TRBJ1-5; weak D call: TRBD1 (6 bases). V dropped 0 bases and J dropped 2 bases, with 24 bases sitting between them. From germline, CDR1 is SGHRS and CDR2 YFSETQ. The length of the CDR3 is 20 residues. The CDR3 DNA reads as TGCGCCAGCAGCTTGGAGTTTTTCCCTACAGGGACGATCGGCAATCAGCCCCAGCATTTT. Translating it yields CASSLEFFPTGTIGNQPQHF.

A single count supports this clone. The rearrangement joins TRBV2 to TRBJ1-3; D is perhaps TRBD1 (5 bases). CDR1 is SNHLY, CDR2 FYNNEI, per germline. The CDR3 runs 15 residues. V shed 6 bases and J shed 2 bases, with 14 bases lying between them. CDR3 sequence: CASSELGGAGNTIYF. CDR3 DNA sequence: TGTGCCAGCAGCGAACTGGGGGGAGCTGGAAACACCATATATTTT.